This passage covers 23 T cell receptor beta chains from one sample sequenced in a study of beta chain features in type 1 diabetes. The isolated RNA, all of it, was reverse transcribed, so expressed TCRB transcripts were what got sequenced. This table comes from immunoSEQ multiplex PCR, and its TCRdb copy is limited to in-frame clones, with some not included. The table includes about 150,000 clones, around 8% detected once. The specimen sequenced was central memory CD4+ T cells from blood. The origin of the receptors is a young man in good health.

This clone was found a few times. The genes are TRBV27 and TRBJ2-5, with 9 bases identical to TRBD1. Per the germline V gene, CDR1 is MNHEY and CDR2 is SMNVEV (reference sequence). The ends lost 5 bases at V and 5 bases at J; junction bases unmatched: 9. CDR3 size: 15 residues. CDR3: CASSHTGQGRETQYF. DNA for the CDR3: TGTGCCAGCAGTCACACGGGACAGGGTAGGGAGACCCAGTACTTC.

Only a few counts were recorded for this clone. Mismatch with germline at one junction end may stem from a read error. The genes are TRBV5-4 and TRBJ1-2; 9 nucleotides agree with TRBD1. The length of the CDR3 is 15 residues. Germline lookup yields CDR1 SGHNT and CDR2 YYREEE (reference sequence). Here the CDR3 reads CASSWTGQGIYGYTF. As DNA, the CDR3 is TGCGCCAGCAGCTGGACGGGACAGGGAATCTATGGCTACACCTTC. Based on the CDR3 plus reference TRBV5-4 and TRBJ1-2, the full variable domain is ETGVTQSPTHLIKTRGQQVTLRCSSQSGHNTVSWYQQALGQGPQFIFQYYREEENGRGNFPPRFSGLQFPNYSSELNVNALELDDSALYLCASSWTGQGIYGYTFGSGTRLTVV.

The chain couples TRBV19 to TRBJ1-5; tentatively, D is TRBD1 (6 bases). This CDR3 region has 15 residues. Germline V gene lookup returns CDR1 LNHDA and CDR2 SQIVND (reference sequence). With 7 bases removed from V and 5 bases from J, the gap between germline ends came to 18 bases. CDR3 coding DNA: TGTGCCAGTACCCCCCGCAGGGGAAGCTATCAGCCCCAGCATTTT. This translates into CASTPRRGSYQPQHF.

This chain links TRBV11-1 with TRBJ2-1, with a possible D match to TRBD1 (6 bases). V was shortened by 5 bases and J by 6 bases, with 14 bases between the two germline ends. Per germline, CDR1 SGHAT and CDR2 FQDESV (reference sequence). The CDR3 has 14 residues. The chain's CDR3 is CASSQDRLGNEQFF. The CDR3 nucleotides are TGTGCCAGCAGCCAAGACAGGCTGGGCAATGAGCAGTTCTTC.

The rearrangement links TRBV11-2 to TRBJ2-2; the D is unclear. The CDR3 sequence is 13 residues long. Trimming removed 5 bases from V and 3 bases from J, with 7 bases in between. Germline-derived CDR1 and CDR2 are SGHAT and FQNNGV. The CDR3 DNA is TGTGCCAGCAGCCCACAATACACCGGGGAGCTGTTTTTT. It codes for CASSPQYTGELFF.

The V and J genes are TRBV28 and TRBJ2-3; a weak D match, TRBD2 (7 bases). Trimming removed 8 bases at V and 7 bases at J, with 19 bases between. CDR1 MDHEN and CDR2 SYDVKM come from the germline V gene. The CDR3 spans 14 residues. CDR3 nucleotides: TGTGCCAGCGGGGGGGCAGGGGAATCAAATACGCAGTATTTT. Its protein product is CASGGAGESNTQYF.

The V gene is TRBV28, the J gene TRBJ2-3; D might be TRBD1 (6 bases). V gave up 2 bases and J gave up 0 bases, with 12 bases separating them. Germline loops: CDR1 MDHEN, CDR2 SYDVKM. The CDR3 spans 16 residues. The CDR3 sequence: CASSLPGQFSTDTQYF. The CDR3 coding sequence is TGTGCCAGCAGTTTACCCGGACAGTTTAGCACAGATACGCAGTATTTT.

This clone was seen a few times. This rearrangement joins TRBV9 to TRBJ1-4; D is possibly TRBD1 (5 bases). The CDR3 covers 14 residues. The germline V and J ends were trimmed by 4 bases and 8 bases, with 15 bases remaining between them. From germline, CDR1 is SGDLS and CDR2 YYNGEE. CDR3 DNA: TGTGCCAGCAGCTCCGGATTAGGGGAAGAAAAACTGTTTTTT. Its translation: CASSSGLGEEKLFF.

The V call is TRBV28, the J call TRBJ2-3; TRBD2 agrees at 9 bases. This CDR3 has 14 amino acids. The trim removed 8 bases at V and 5 bases at J, leaving 8 bases unmatched. From germline, CDR1 is MDHEN and CDR2 SYDVKM. The CDR3 nucleotides are TGTGCCAGCGGGGGCGGGGGGGCTGTAGATACGCAGTATTTT. Protein sequence: CASGGGGAVDTQYF.

This clone was observed a handful of times. The rearrangement joins TRBV7-9 to TRBJ2-6; 7 bases align to TRBD1. Per the germline V gene, CDR1 is SEHNR and CDR2 is FQNEAQ (reference sequence). The CDR3 spans 16 residues. Trimming took 4 bases from V and 0 from J; bases not matched to a gene: 3. Written as DNA, the CDR3 is TGTGCCAGCAGCTCCGGGGACAGCTCTGGGGCCAACGTCCTGACTTTC. Protein sequence: CASSSGDSSGANVLTF.

This clone was seen more than once but under ten times. The V call is TRBV27, the J call TRBJ2-1; 12 bases align to TRBD2. Germline V gene lookup returns CDR1 MNHEY and CDR2 SMNVEV (reference sequence). This CDR3 is 15 amino acids long. The ends lost 5 bases at V and 5 bases at J; junction bases unmatched: 4. The CDR3 coding sequence is TGTGCCAGCAGTCAATGGACTAGCGGGAACAATGAGCAGTTCTTC. It translates to CASSQWTSGNNEQFF.

The CDR3 bases are TGTGCCAGCAGCCGCCAGGGAGGTACTGAAGCTTTCTTT. The encoded protein is CASSRQGGTEAFF. The chain couples TRBV7-2 to TRBJ1-1, with a possible D match to TRBD1 (5 bases). V lost 5 bases to trimming and J lost 5 bases, with 12 bases between them. The length of the CDR3 is 13 residues. Looked up from germline, CDR1 is SGHTA and CDR2 is FQGNSA.

The chain employs TRBV5-8 and TRBJ1-1, with a tentative D call TRBD1 (5 bases). The CDR3 spans 14 residues. The V and J ends lost 1 base and 13 bases respectively, with 20 bases between them. Germline V gene data show CDR1 as SGHTS and CDR2 as YDEGEE. For the CDR3, the DNA is TGTGCCAGCAGCTTGATAGGGGACTACGTTCGGGATTTCTTT. This encodes CASSLIGDYVRDFF.

This clone was counted a few times. The chain recombines TRBV28 with TRBJ2-1, with TRBD2 matching 10 bases. The CDR3 length is 15 residues. CDR1 MDHEN and CDR2 SYDVKM come from the germline V gene. The J segment lost 4 bases and the V segment lost 8 bases, leaving 8 bases of the junction unmatched. The CDR3 protein is CASEQTSGPYNEQFF. As DNA, the CDR3 is TGTGCCAGCGAACAGACTAGCGGGCCGTACAATGAGCAGTTCTTC.

This clone has just a few counts. The sample contains more than one DNA sequence encoding this CDR3. This chain joins TRBV5-5 and TRBJ2-6; D is undetermined. Per the germline V gene, CDR1 is SGHKS and CDR2 is YYEKEE (reference sequence). CDR3 length: 15 amino acids. V was cut by 0 bases and J by 0 bases, with 4 bases left in between. CDR3 nucleotides: TGTGCCAGCAGCTTGGACAGCTCTGGGGCCAACGTCCTGACTTTC. Its translation: CASSLDSSGANVLTF.

This clone was counted many times. The rearrangement uses TRBV18 and TRBJ1-2; 7 bases map to TRBD1. Germline-derived CDR1 and CDR2 are KGHSH and LQKENI. The CDR3 runs to 14 residues. V dropped 4 bases and J dropped 8; count of bases not matched to a gene: 10. As DNA, the CDR3 is TGTGCCAGCTCACTAGAGATGAGGGACAGCGGCTACACCTTC. It encodes CASSLEMRDSGYTF.

This clone came up many times. CDR3 bases: TGTGCCAGCAGCAGTCAAGCGCGGGAGTGGCTCGAGCAGTACTTC. Amino acids: CASSSQAREWLEQYF. The chain has TRBV28 and TRBJ2-7; 7 bases match TRBD2. The ends lost 6 bases at V and 6 bases at J; junction bases unmatched: 14. The CDR3 has 15 amino acids. CDR1 and CDR2 (germline): MDHEN, SYDVKM.

This clone was counted between two and nine times. The gene calls are TRBV9 and TRBJ2-7, with TRBD1 matching over 9 bases. The CDR3 is 15 amino acids. The germline gives CDR1 SGDLS, CDR2 YYNGEE. V dropped 0 bases and J dropped 4; count of bases not matched to a gene: 5. In nucleotides, the CDR3 is TGTGCCAGCAGCGTAGGGGACAGGGTTTCTTACGAGCAGTACTTC. It is translated as CASSVGDRVSYEQYF.

This clone appeared a few times. The chain links TRBV29-1 to TRBJ1-5; D not certain. The CDR3 sequence is 14 residues long. Germline V CDR1 and CDR2: SQVTM, ANQGSEA. V lost 4 bases and J lost 3, with 13 bases in between. The CDR3 spells CSVALDGNNQPQHF. CDR3 nucleotide sequence: TGCAGCGTTGCCTTAGACGGGAACAATCAGCCCCAGCATTTT.

In this sample, this clone turned up a few times. The rearrangement uses TRBV28 and TRBJ2-7, with 9 positions matching TRBD2. This CDR3 comprises 14 residues. After removal of 5 bases from V and 7 bases from J, the junction contained 9 bases not matched to a gene. Per the germline V gene, CDR1 is MDHEN and CDR2 is SYDVKM. CDR3 loop: CASSIAGAVSEQYF. The CDR3 region has the DNA TGTGCCAGCAGTATAGCGGGAGCTGTAAGTGAGCAGTACTTC.

Ten or more counts support this clone. The V and J genes are TRBV7-9 and TRBJ1-3, with TRBD1 identical over 11 bases. CDR1 SEHNR and CDR2 FQNEAQ come from the germline V gene (reference sequence). This CDR3 is built from 16 residues. The V and J ends lost 5 bases and 3 bases, in that order; junction bases with no gene match: 6. As DNA, the CDR3 is TGTGCCAGCAGCCTTGGACAGGGGGCGAATGGAAACACCATATATTTT. Its translation: CASSLGQGANGNTIYF.

In its sample, this clone was seen a few times. The J gene is TRBJ1-2, the V gene TRBV4-1; D gene uncertain. Looked up from germline, CDR1 is MGHRA and CDR2 is YSYEKL. Between the trimmed V and J ends, which lost 4 bases and 8 bases, there was a span of 14 bases. The CDR3 contains 13 residues. The CDR3 protein is CASSPGGSGGYTF. CDR3 DNA sequence: TGCGCCAGCAGCCCCGGAGGATCGGGCGGCTACACCTTC.

There are many counts of this clone. Different DNA sequences within this sample yield the same CDR3. The chain uses TRBV7-3 and TRBJ1-2; possible D gene TRBD1, 5 bases. CDR1 SGHTA and CDR2 FQGTGA come from the germline V gene. This CDR3 has 13 amino acids. V was shortened by 5 bases and J by 7 bases, with 14 bases between the two germline ends. The CDR3 bases are TGTGCCAGCAGCCCAGGGCCAGGGTTTGGCTACACCTTC. Its protein is CASSPGPGFGYTF.